Shown below are 21 T cell receptor beta chains from a single sample sequenced in a study of OX40 agonist ivuxolimab in advanced cancers. Assay: immunoSEQ multiplex PCR; the TCRdb copy retains only in-frame clones and omits some. This table holds 98,000 or so clones, about nine tenths found once. The sequencing used CD4+ or CD8+ T cells sorted from blood, collected in a trial of the OX40 agonist ivuxolimab. The receptors come from an adult with an advanced solid tumor such as melanoma, head and neck, liver or kidney cancer.

The chain couples TRBV19 to TRBJ2-7, with TRBD1 matching 9 bases. Germline-derived CDR1 and CDR2 are LNHDA and SQIVND (reference sequence). This CDR3 comprises 13 residues. Trimming took 4 bases from V and 7 from J; bases not matched to a gene: 5. The DNA of the CDR3 is TGTGCCAGTAGTACGGGGGACAGGGAAGAGCAGTACTTC. This gives the protein CASSTGDREEQYF.

The CDR3 spells CSGDPGGETQYF. CDR3 bases: TGCAGCGGGGACCCGGGAGGGGAGACCCAGTACTTC. J is TRBJ2-5 and V is TRBV29-1; 8 nucleotides match TRBD2. The CDR3 covers 12 residues. Trimming cost V 7 bases and J 5 bases; bases outside gene matches: 6. Germline loops: CDR1 SQVTM, CDR2 ANQGSEA.

The CDR3 bases are TGTGCCAGCTCACTACAGGGGGATACTGGAAACACCATATATTTT. Translation: CASSLQGDTGNTIYF. The chain links TRBV18 to TRBJ1-3, with TRBD1 matching 8 bases. This CDR3 is built from 15 residues. V lost 4 bases to trimming and J lost 2 bases; unmatched junction nucleotides: 4. The germline V gene has CDR1 KGHSH and CDR2 LQKENI.

The rearrangement joins TRBV28 to TRBJ2-7; D might be TRBD2 (6 bases). Trimming cost V 3 bases and J 3 bases, with 6 bases left between them. The CDR3 is 12 amino acids. CDR1 is MDHEN, CDR2 SYDVKM, per germline. In DNA form, the CDR3 reads TGTGCCAGCAGTTTGGAGGGCTACGAGCAGTACTTC. Residues: CASSLEGYEQYF.

The gene calls are TRBV10-3 and TRBJ2-5; D unresolved. The CDR3 has 13 residues. V lost 0 bases and J lost 5, with 7 bases in between. Per the germline V gene, CDR1 is ENHRY and CDR2 is SYGVKD. The chain's CDR3 is CAISESKEETQYF. The CDR3 DNA reads as TGTGCCATCAGTGAGTCGAAGGAGGAGACCCAGTACTTC.

This chain joins TRBV6-5 and TRBJ2-5; D gene unclear. Trimming took off 2 bases at V and 4 bases at J, with 8 bases between the two ends. The CDR3 is made up of 13 amino acids. Per germline, CDR1 MNHEY and CDR2 SVGAGI. The CDR3 reads CASSYQWGETQYF. CDR3 nucleotide sequence: TGTGCCAGCAGTTACCAGTGGGGAGAGACCCAGTACTTC.

V usage is TRBV7-2 and J usage is TRBJ2-1; the D call may be TRBD1 or TRBD2 (5 bases each). Germline CDR1 is SGHTA and CDR2 is FQGNSA. CDR3 length equals 14 residues. V was cut by 0 bases and J by 5 bases, with 8 bases left in between. Here the CDR3 DNA reads TGTGCCAGCAGCTTAGCGGGGGTGAACAATGAGCAGTTCTTC. Protein: CASSLAGVNNEQFF.

This clone turned up a few times. This sequence joins TRBV29-1 and TRBJ1-1, with 10 bases identical to TRBD1. CDR1 is SQVTM, CDR2 ANQGSEA, per germline. Trimming at V came to 4 bases and at J to 6 bases, leaving 2 bases not matched to a gene. The CDR3 covers 12 residues. The CDR3 DNA follows: TGCAGCGTTGCGGACAGGGGGGCTGAAGCTTTCTTT. It is translated as CSVADRGAEAFF.

V and J are TRBV18 and TRBJ1-5; no firm D call. Germline V gene sequence: CDR1 KGHSH, CDR2 LQKENI. The CDR3 consists of 15 residues. V was pared by 0 bases and J by 1 base, with 7 bases between. CDR3 sequence reads: CASSPPGMSNQPQHF. The CDR3 DNA is TGTGCCAGCTCACCACCAGGGATGAGCAATCAGCCCCAGCATTTT. Using reference TRBV18 and TRBJ1-5 for the parts outside the CDR3, the full variable domain is NAGVMQNPRHLVRRRGQEARLRCSPMKGHSHVYWYRQLPEEGLKFMVYLQKENIIDESGMPKERFSAEFPKEGPSILRIQQVVRGDSAAYFCASSPPGMSNQPQHFGDGTRLSIL.

This chain's CDR3 is CASKRGQGGTDTQYF. The CDR3 bases are TGTGCCAGCAAGAGGGGACAGGGGGGGACAGATACGCAGTATTTT. V and J are TRBV7-8 and TRBJ2-3; 11 nucleotides match TRBD1. This CDR3 comprises 15 residues. Germline V gives CDR1 SGHVS, CDR2 FQNEAQ. Unmatched junction bases numbered 6, after V lost 7 bases and J lost 3 bases.

The rearrangement joins TRBV18 to TRBJ1-2, with no clear D. CDR3 length equals 14 residues. Germline V gene data show CDR1 as KGHSH and CDR2 as LQKENI. Trimming pared 2 bases from V and 4 bases from J, leaving 11 bases between. This chain's CDR3 is CASSPDFPGYGYTF. Here the CDR3 DNA reads TGTGCCAGCTCACCAGATTTCCCGGGCTATGGCTACACCTTC.

V usage is TRBV30 and J usage is TRBJ1-5; TRBD1 might be the D (6 bases). Trimming removed 6 bases from V and 9 bases from J, with 15 bases in between. There are 12 residues in the CDR3. In germline, CDR1 is GTSNPN, CDR2 SVGIG (reference sequence). CDR3 protein: CACQTGGRPQHF. The CDR3 DNA reads as TGTGCCTGCCAGACAGGCGGGCGGCCCCAGCATTTT.

The chain recombines TRBV7-9 with TRBJ2-3; TRBD2 matches 9 bases. This CDR3 is built from 14 residues. J gave up 5 bases and V 5 bases, and 5 bases lay outside the gene matches. CDR1 is SEHNR and CDR2 is FQNEAQ in the germline V gene (reference sequence). CDR3 amino acids: CASSASSGKDTQYF. CDR3 DNA sequence: TGTGCCAGCAGCGCTTCTAGCGGGAAAGATACGCAGTATTTT.

The genes are TRBV6-1 and TRBJ1-2, with 7 nucleotides matching TRBD1. Germline-derived CDR1 and CDR2 are MNHNS and SASEGT. J gave up 7 bases and V 3 bases, and 2 bases lay outside the gene matches. CDR3 size: 12 residues. The CDR3 region has the DNA TGTGCCAGCAGTGACGGGACAGTTGGCTACACCTTC. Translated: CASSDGTVGYTF.

This chain connects TRBV27 to TRBJ1-1; D perhaps matches TRBD1 (5 bases). Looked up from germline, CDR1 is MNHEY and CDR2 is SMNVEV (reference sequence). V was cut by 2 bases and J by 2 bases, with 6 bases left in between. The CDR3 runs 13 residues. The CDR3 DNA is TGTGCCAGCAGTTTAGACAGTAACACTGAAGCTTTCTTT. It is translated as CASSLDSNTEAFF.

This clone was observed a few times. The chain has TRBV18 and TRBJ2-1, with D unclear. The CDR3 runs 17 residues. Trimming stripped 3 bases from V and 0 bases from J, with 15 bases between. The germline V gene encodes CDR1 KGHSH and CDR2 LQKENI. The CDR3 coding sequence is TGTGCCAGCTCACCTTCCCCAAGCCGACGCTCCTACAATGAGCAGTTCTTC. It yields the protein CASSPSPSRRSYNEQFF.

The rearrangement uses TRBV29-1 and TRBJ2-1; 7 positions match TRBD2. The ends lost 5 bases at V and 0 bases at J; junction bases unmatched: 4. Germline loops: CDR1 SQVTM, CDR2 ANQGSEA. The CDR3 loop spans 14 amino acids. Here the CDR3 reads CSVSAGSSYNEQFF. The CDR3 coding sequence is TGCAGCGTTTCAGCGGGAAGCTCCTACAATGAGCAGTTCTTC.

The rearrangement links TRBV20-1 to TRBJ1-5; D unclear. Trimming removed 3 bases from V and 11 bases from J, with 11 bases in between. Germline values: CDR1 DFQATT, CDR2 SNEGSKA (reference sequence). The CDR3 runs to 11 residues. The DNA for the CDR3 is TGCAGTGCTAGGGACCCCTCGGCCCAGCATTTT. As protein: CSARDPSAQHF.

The V call is TRBV10-3, the J call TRBJ2-7, with TRBD2 matching over 13 bases. The ends lost 8 bases at V and 2 bases at J; junction bases unmatched: 3. The CDR3 is 14 amino acids. Germline CDR1 and CDR2: ENHRY and SYGVKD. The CDR3 spells CAIGGTSGTYEQYF. The CDR3 DNA reads as TGTGCCATCGGCGGGACTAGCGGGACCTACGAGCAGTACTTC.

The gene calls are TRBV5-1 and TRBJ1-2; D not certain. Germline V lookup: CDR1 SGHRS, CDR2 YFSETQ. This CDR3 has 15 amino acids. The V and J ends lost 1 base and 4 bases respectively, with 14 bases between them. CDR3 residues: CASSLSSEGSYGYTF. The CDR3 region has the DNA TGCGCCAGCAGCTTGTCGTCGGAGGGATCCTATGGCTACACCTTC.

The J gene is TRBJ1-2, the V gene TRBV20-1; possible D gene TRBD1, 5 bases. The CDR3 runs 11 residues. V was shortened by 7 bases and J by 8 bases, with 14 bases between the two germline ends. Looked up from germline, CDR1 is DFQATT and CDR2 is SNEGSKA (reference sequence). CDR3 nucleotide sequence: TGCAGTGGGGGGGTAGGGTACGGCTACACCTTC. It encodes CSGGVGYGYTF.